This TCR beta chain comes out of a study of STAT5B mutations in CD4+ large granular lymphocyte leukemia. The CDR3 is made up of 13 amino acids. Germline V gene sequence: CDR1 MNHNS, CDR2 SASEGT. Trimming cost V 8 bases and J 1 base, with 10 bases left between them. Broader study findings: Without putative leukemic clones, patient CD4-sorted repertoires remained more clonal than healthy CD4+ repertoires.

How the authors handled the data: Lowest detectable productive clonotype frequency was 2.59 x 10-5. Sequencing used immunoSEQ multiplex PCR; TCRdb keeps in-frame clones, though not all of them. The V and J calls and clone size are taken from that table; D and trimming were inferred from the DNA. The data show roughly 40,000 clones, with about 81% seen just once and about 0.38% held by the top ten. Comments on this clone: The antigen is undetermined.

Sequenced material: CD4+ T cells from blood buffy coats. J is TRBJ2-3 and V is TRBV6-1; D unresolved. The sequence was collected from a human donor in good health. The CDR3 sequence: CASLRLRTDTQYF. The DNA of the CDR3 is TGTGCCAGCCTGAGACTTCGCACAGATACGCAGTATTTT.